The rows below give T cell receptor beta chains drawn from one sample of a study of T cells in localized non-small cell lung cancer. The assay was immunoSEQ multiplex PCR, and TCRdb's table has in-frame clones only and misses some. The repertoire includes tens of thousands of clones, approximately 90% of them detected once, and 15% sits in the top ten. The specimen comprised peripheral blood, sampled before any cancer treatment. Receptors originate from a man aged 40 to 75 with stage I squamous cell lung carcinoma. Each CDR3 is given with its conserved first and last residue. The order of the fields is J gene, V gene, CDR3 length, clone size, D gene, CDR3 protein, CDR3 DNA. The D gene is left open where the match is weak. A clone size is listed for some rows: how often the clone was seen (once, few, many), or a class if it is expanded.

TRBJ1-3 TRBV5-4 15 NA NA CASSLNRDSGNTIYF TGTGCCAGCAGCTTGAACAGGGACTCTGGAAACACCATATATTTT
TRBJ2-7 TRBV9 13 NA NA CASSVGQVNEQYF TGTGCCAGCAGCGTAGGACAGGTGAACGAGCAGTACTTC
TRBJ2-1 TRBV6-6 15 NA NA CASSGSLGAYNEQFF TGTGCCAGCAGTGGGTCATTAGGGGCCTACAATGAGCAGTTCTTC
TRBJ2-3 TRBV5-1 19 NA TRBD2 CASSLAEGLAGVGTDTQYF TGCGCCAGCAGCTTGGCCGAAGGACTAGCGGGGGTGGGCACAGATACGCAGTATTTT
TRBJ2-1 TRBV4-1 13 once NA CASRGQVYNEQFF TGCGCCAGCAGAGGGCAGGTTTACAATGAGCAGTTCTTC
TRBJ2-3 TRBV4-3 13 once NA CASSQEGQGTQYF TGCGCCAGCAGCCAAGAAGGGCAGGGAACGCAGTATTTT
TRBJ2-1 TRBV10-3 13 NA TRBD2 CAIRASGDNEQFF TGTGCCATCAGGGCTAGCGGAGACAATGAGCAGTTCTTC
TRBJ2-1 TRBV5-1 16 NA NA CASNKLSRVSYNEQFF TGCGCCAGCAATAAACTAAGTAGGGTCTCCTACAATGAGCAGTTCTTC
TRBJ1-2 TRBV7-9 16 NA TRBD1 CASSSTPGQGIHGYTF TGTGCCAGCAGCTCTACGCCGGGACAGGGGATTCATGGCTACACCTTC
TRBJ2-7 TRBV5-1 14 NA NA CASSLRGQGKEQYF TGCGCCAGCAGCCTACGGGGGCAGGGTAAAGAGCAGTACTTC
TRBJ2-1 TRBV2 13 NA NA CASSVTGTSEQFF TGTGCCAGCAGTGTGACAGGTACCAGTGAGCAGTTCTTC
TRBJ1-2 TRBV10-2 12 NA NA CVTLGSGEGYTF TGCGTTACGCTCGGGAGTGGGGAAGGCTACACCTTC
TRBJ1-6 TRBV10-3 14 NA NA CASRATNRISPLHF TGTGCCTCCCGGGCCACAAACCGGATTTCACCCCTCCACTTT
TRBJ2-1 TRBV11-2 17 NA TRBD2 CASSRLAGGTTQHNQFF TGTGCCAGCAGCCGATTAGCGGGGGGGACCACCCAACATAACCAGTTCTTC
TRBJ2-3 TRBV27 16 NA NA CASSPTRGRGTDTQYF TGTGCCAGCAGTCCGACCCGGGGCCGAGGGACAGATACGCAGTATTTT
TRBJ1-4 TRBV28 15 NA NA CASSSPGSANEKLFF TGTGCCAGCAGTTCACCAGGGTCGGCTAATGAAAAACTGTTTTTT
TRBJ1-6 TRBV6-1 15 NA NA CASSERRVGNSPLHF TGTGCCAGCAGTGAACGAAGGGTCGGGAATTCACCCCTCCACTTT
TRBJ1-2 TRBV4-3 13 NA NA CASSQALLHGYTF TGCGCCAGCAGCCAAGCCCTACTTCATGGCTACACCTTC
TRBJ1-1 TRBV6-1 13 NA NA CASSEHRNTEAFF TGTGCCAGCAGTGAACACAGGAACACTGAAGCTTTCTTT
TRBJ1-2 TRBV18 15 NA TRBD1 CASSPEGQGSGGYTF TGTGCCAGCTCACCCGAGGGACAGGGATCAGGCGGCTACACCTTC
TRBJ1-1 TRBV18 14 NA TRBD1 CASLFDRVNTEAFF TGTGCCAGCTTATTTGACAGGGTGAACACTGAAGCTTTCTTT
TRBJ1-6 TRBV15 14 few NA CATSRDRTESPLHF TGTGCCACCAGCAGAGACAGGACAGAATCACCCCTCCACTTT
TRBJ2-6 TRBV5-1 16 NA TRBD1 CASKDRPNSGANVLTF TGCGCCAGTAAGGACAGGCCCAACTCTGGGGCCAACGTCCTGACTTTC
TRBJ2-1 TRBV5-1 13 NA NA CASSSSGENEQFF TGCGCCAGCAGCTCCTCCGGAGAGAATGAGCAGTTCTTC